The next 17 T cell receptor beta chains were all read from a single sample in a study of Graves' ophthalmopathy and Graves' hyperthyroidism (dated by TCRdb to the late 2010s). Instrument used: Illumina HiSeq 2000. For repertoire sequencing, the TCR beta CDR3 regions were amplified from RNA transcripts. HTBI primers and the Qiagen OneStep RT-PCR kit were used in a first-round RT-PCR, which was followed by a second-round multiplex PCR, size selection and purification. The public reads were reprocessed in TCRdb via fastp at Q25 and MiXCR, keeping in-frame beta chains. Each entry is one CDR3 protein sequence, shown with its most common DNA and genes. The sample includes about 500,000 distinct CDR3 sequences, with less than 40% observed a single time. The top ten clones comprise about 4% of the sample. The source material was peripheral blood or thyroid tissue (not recorded which). These receptors were collected from an adult man with Graves' hyperthyroidism.

Comment on this clonotype: A much larger clone lies one base from this, so it may be a read error. The chain carries TRBV25-1 and TRBJ1-4, with 9 bases aligning to TRBD1. There are 17 residues in the CDR3. Germline assignment: CDR1 MGHDK and CDR2 SYGVNS. The CDR3 bases are TGTGCCGGCAGAGAGAGGACAGGGGAAACAACTAATGAAAAACTGTTTTTT. Its translation is CAGRERTGETTNEKLFF.

The rearrangement uses TRBV11-2 and TRBJ2-6, with a possible D match to TRBD2 (6 bases). This CDR3 has 15 amino acids. Trimming pared 0 bases from V and 4 bases from J, leaving 7 bases between. The germline V gene encodes CDR1 SGHAT and CDR2 FQNNGV. CDR3 nucleotide sequence: TGTGCCAGCAGCTTAGATGGGGGGGGGGCCAACGTCCTGACTTTC. Translation: CASSLDGGGANVLTF.

This clonotype was observed a handful of times. The chain employs TRBV29-1 and TRBJ2-1; TRBD1 agrees at 8 bases. Germline CDR1 and CDR2: SQVTM and ANQGSEA. Trimming took 4 bases from V and 12 from J; bases not matched to a gene: 17. This CDR3 is built from 15 residues. This CDR3 reads CSVALGTGGDGGQFF. As DNA, the CDR3 is TGCAGCGTTGCTCTTGGCACAGGGGGAGACGGCGGGCAGTTCTTC.

This chain links TRBV2 with TRBJ1-5; TRBD1 is a possible D gene (6 bases). Trimming removed 7 bases from V and 7 bases from J, with 17 bases in between. CDR3 length: 14 residues. Germline assignment: CDR1 SNHLY and CDR2 FYNNEI. CDR3 sequence reads: CASTPGGGVQPQHF. CDR3 sequence (DNA): TGTGCCAGCACTCCTGGGGGGGGCGTCCAGCCCCAGCATTTT.

This clonotype was recorded at least ten times. The chain is built from TRBV29-1 and TRBJ1-2; the match to TRBD1 covers 10 bases. V lost 1 base and J lost 4; bases outside the gene matches: 0. CDR3 length: 13 amino acids. CDR1 is SQVTM, CDR2 ANQGSEA, per germline. CDR3 sequence (DNA): TGCAGCGTTGAAGGGGACAGGGGCTATGGCTACACCTTC. Residues: CSVEGDRGYGYTF.

This chain links TRBV29-1 with TRBJ1-1, with 8 bases identical to TRBD1. The CDR3 contains 13 residues. J lost 1 base, V lost 5 bases, and 3 bases had no gene match. Looked up from germline, CDR1 is SQVTM and CDR2 is ANQGSEA. The CDR3 DNA reads as TGCAGCGTTTCGGACAGGGAGAACACTGAAGCTTTCTTT. This codes for CSVSDRENTEAFF.

The gene calls are TRBV29-1 and TRBJ1-3; 8 bases align to TRBD1. Trimming removed 3 bases from V and 4 bases from J; junction bases left unmatched: 8. Germline CDR1 is SQVTM and CDR2 is ANQGSEA. The CDR3 is made up of 15 amino acids. CDR3 in DNA: TGCAGCGTTGATTTTGCGGACAGGGTAGGAAACACCATATATTTT. This sequence encodes CSVDFADRVGNTIYF.

This clonotype was picked up many times. The chain is built from TRBV7-9 and TRBJ2-5, with D perhaps matching TRBD1 (6 bases). Germline CDR1 and CDR2: SEHNR and FQNEAQ (reference sequence). With 5 bases removed from V and 4 bases from J, the gap between germline ends came to 14 bases. This CDR3 contains 14 residues. CDR3 DNA: TGTGCCAGCAGCACCACAGGGTACCCAGAGACCCAGTACTTC. Translating gives CASSTTGYPETQYF.

The sample holds many counts of this clonotype. The chain uses TRBV19 and TRBJ1-5, with 7 bases lining up with TRBD1. This CDR3 region has 15 residues. With V trimmed by 10 bases and J by 3 bases, 12 bases remained unmatched. CDR1 LNHDA and CDR2 SQIVND come from the germline V gene (reference sequence). CDR3 sequence reads: CATRETGLPNQPQHF. CDR3 bases: TGTGCCACCAGGGAGACAGGGCTCCCCAATCAGCCCCAGCATTTT. Using reference TRBV19 and TRBJ1-5 for the parts outside the CDR3, the full variable domain is DGGITQSPKYLFRKEGQNVTLSCEQNLNHDAMYWYRQDPGQGLRLIYYSQIVNDFQKGDIAEGYSVSREKKESFPLTVTSAQKNPTAFYLCATRETGLPNQPQHFGDGTRLSIL.

This clonotype was counted a few times. V gene TRBV6-1 combines with J gene TRBJ2-7; 11 bases match TRBD1. V was pared by 10 bases and J by 3 bases, with 8 bases of the junction left unmatched. This CDR3 is 14 amino acids long. CDR1 is MNHNS, CDR2 SASEGT, per germline. In DNA form, the CDR3 reads TGTGCCACCTACCGGGACAGGGGGGACTACGAGCAGTACTTC. Translated: CATYRDRGDYEQYF.

The chain recombines TRBV9 with TRBJ1-2; TRBD1 agrees at 8 bases. The CDR3 extends over 15 amino acids. V lost 4 bases to trimming and J lost 2 bases; unmatched junction nucleotides: 7. The germline V gene has CDR1 SGDLS and CDR2 YYNGEE. The CDR3 region is CASSPTGGMNYGYTF. CDR3 in DNA: TGTGCCAGCAGCCCCACAGGGGGTATGAACTATGGCTACACCTTC.

This chain connects TRBV7-3 to TRBJ2-5, with 8 bases aligning to TRBD1. The tail of the sequence fits TRBJ2-1 better, so the J call may be wrong. CDR3 size: 15 residues. Looked up from germline, CDR1 is SGHTA and CDR2 is FQGTGA. The CDR3 DNA follows: TGTGCCAGCAGCAAACGACAGGGGAGCTACAATGAGCAGTTCTTC. Translating gives CASSKRQGSYNEQFF.

The chain recombines TRBV7-4 with TRBJ2-7, with 9 bases identical to TRBD1. J lost 3 bases, V lost 5 bases, and 5 bases had no gene match. Germline V gene sequence: CDR1 SGHVT, CDR2 SQSDAQ. The CDR3 has 14 residues. The CDR3 protein is CASSSSTGGYEQYF. Here the CDR3 DNA reads TGTGCCAGCAGCAGCTCGACAGGGGGCTACGAGCAGTACTTC.

In its sample, this clonotype was seen many times. The DNA of the CDR3 is TGTGCCAGCAGTGGGCACTACCCTAACTATGGCTACACCTTC. Protein sequence: CASSGHYPNYGYTF. The rearrangement joins TRBV6-4 to TRBJ1-2; no clear D gene. CDR1 and CDR2 (germline): MRHNA, SNTAGT. CDR3 length: 14 residues. Trimming cost V 4 bases and J 0 bases, with 9 bases left between them.

The CDR3 here is CSARDPAGGPDTQYF. CDR3 DNA: TGCAGTGCTAGAGATCCTGCGGGGGGGCCAGATACGCAGTATTTT. This sequence joins TRBV20-1 and TRBJ2-3; 9 bases line up with TRBD2. The ends lost 0 bases at V and 4 bases at J; junction bases unmatched: 5. CDR3 size: 15 residues. CDR1 DFQATT and CDR2 SNEGSKA come from the germline V gene (reference sequence).

This clonotype has a handful of counts. This chain uses TRBV2 with TRBJ2-5; 9 bases match TRBD1. The CDR3 contains 16 residues. The trim removed 6 bases at V and 4 bases at J, leaving 12 bases unmatched. The germline CDR1 and CDR2 sequences are SNHLY and FYNNEI. CDR3 residues: CASSPPGTGKAETQYF. DNA for the CDR3: TGTGCCAGCAGCCCTCCCGGGACAGGGAAGGCAGAGACCCAGTACTTC.

V is TRBV20-1 and J is TRBJ2-5; D remains ambiguous. The CDR3 is made up of 12 amino acids. The germline gives CDR1 DFQATT, CDR2 SNEGSKA (reference sequence). The ends were cut back, 6 bases at V and 7 bases at J, with 15 bases in the middle. The DNA for the CDR3 is TGCAGTGCCAGCAACCGATGGGGGACCCAGTACTTC. Protein sequence: CSASNRWGTQYF.